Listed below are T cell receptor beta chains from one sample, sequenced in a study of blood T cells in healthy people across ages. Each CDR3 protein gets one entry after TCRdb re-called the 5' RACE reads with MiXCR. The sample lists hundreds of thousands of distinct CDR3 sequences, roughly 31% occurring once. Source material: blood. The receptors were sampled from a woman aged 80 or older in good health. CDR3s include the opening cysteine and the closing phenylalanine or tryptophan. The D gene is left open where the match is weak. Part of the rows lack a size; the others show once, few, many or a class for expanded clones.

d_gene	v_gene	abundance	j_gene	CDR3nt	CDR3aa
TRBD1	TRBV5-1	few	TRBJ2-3	TGCGCCAGCAGCTGGGGACAGGGGGCAACAGATACGCAGTATTTT	CASSWGQGATDTQYF
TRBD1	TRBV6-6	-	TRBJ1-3	TGTGCCAGCAGTTACACGGGACAGCGCACTGGAAACACCATATATTTT	CASSYTGQRTGNTIYF
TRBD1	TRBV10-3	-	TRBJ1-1	TGTGCCATCAGTGAGTCGACCGGACAGGCTCCGAACACTGAAGCTTTCTTT	CAISESTGQAPNTEAFF
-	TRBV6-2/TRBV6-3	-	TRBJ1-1	TGTGCCAGCAGAGACGGTGGGGTGGGGAACACTGGAGCTTTCTTT	CASRDGGVGNTGAFF
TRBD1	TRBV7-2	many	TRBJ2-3	TGTGCCAGCAGCCCAGGGGGCCTTCCCACAGATACGCAGTATTTT	CASSPGGLPTDTQYF
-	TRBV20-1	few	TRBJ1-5	TGCAGTGCTAGTATCGGACAGCCCCTTAGCAATCAGCCCCAGCATTTT	CSASIGQPLSNQPQHF
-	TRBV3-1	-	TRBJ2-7	TGTGCCAGCAGCCAAGAAAGGAACGAGCAGTACTTC	CASSQERNEQYF
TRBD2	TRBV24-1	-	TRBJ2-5	TGTGCCAGCAGTACGGACCGGGGGGGAAAGACCCAGTACTTC	CASSTDRGGKTQYF
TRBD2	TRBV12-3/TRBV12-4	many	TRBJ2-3	TGTGCCAGCATGTTGAGCGGGGGGGCAGATACGCAGTATTTT	CASMLSGGADTQYF
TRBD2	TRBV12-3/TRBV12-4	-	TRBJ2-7	TGTGCCAGCAGATCGGGAGGGCCTGACGAGCAGTACTTC	CASRSGGPDEQYF
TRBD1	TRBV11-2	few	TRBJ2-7	TGTGCCAGCAGCTTAGATCGGACAGGCTTATACTACGAGCAGTACTTC	CASSLDRTGLYYEQYF
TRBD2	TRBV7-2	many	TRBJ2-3	TGTGCCAGCAGCTTAAGAGGACTAGTGGATGATACGCAGTATTTT	CASSLRGLVDDTQYF
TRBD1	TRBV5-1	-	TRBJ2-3	TGCGCCAGCAGCTTTCTTAAGACAGGGGGCGCGGATGGCACAGATACGCAGTATTTT	CASSFLKTGGADGTDTQYF
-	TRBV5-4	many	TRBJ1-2	TGTGCCAGCAGCTTCACCGGGACTCTTAAACTTGGCTACACCTTC	CASSFTGTLKLGYTF
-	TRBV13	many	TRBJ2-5	TGTGCCAGCAGCTTAGGACCCGAGTACGGGACCCAGTACTTC	CASSLGPEYGTQYF
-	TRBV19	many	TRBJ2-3	TGTGCCAGTAGTAGAGGCGGCTGGTCGACAGATACGCAGTATTTT	CASSRGGWSTDTQYF
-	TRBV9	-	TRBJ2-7	TGTGCCAGCAGCGTAGGAGCAACGTCTGGCAATGAGCAGTACTTC	CASSVGATSGNEQYF
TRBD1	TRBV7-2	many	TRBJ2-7	TGTGCCAGCAGCTGGGACAGACAGCAGTACTTC	CASSWDRQQYF
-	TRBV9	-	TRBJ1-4	TGTGCCAGCAGCCAAGACCAGGGTGAAAAACGGTTTTTT	CASSQDQGEKRFF
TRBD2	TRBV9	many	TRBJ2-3	TGTGCCAGCGCCGGGGGGGGGACCCGGACAGATACGCAGTATTTT	CASAGGGTRTDTQYF
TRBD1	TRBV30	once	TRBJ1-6	TGTGCCTGGAGCGGGAACAGGGGCCCTCTGGGCCCCCTCCACTTT	CAWSGNRGPLGPLHF
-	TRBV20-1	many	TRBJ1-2	TGCAGTGCTACAGCCACCAACTATGGCTACACCTTC	CSATATNYGYTF
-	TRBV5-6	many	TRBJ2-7	TGTGCCAGCAGCCTGGGGGCGGCTCCGGTAGGCGAGCAGTACTTC	CASSLGAAPVGEQYF
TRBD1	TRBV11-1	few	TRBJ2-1	TGTGCCAGCAGCCCCCCCGCGGGACAGGGGAACAATGAGCAGTTCTTC	CASSPPAGQGNNEQFF
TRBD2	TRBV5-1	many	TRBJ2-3	TGCGCCAGCAGCTCCCAGACTAGCGGGCTAGATACGCAGTATTTT	CASSSQTSGLDTQYF
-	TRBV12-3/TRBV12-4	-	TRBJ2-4	TGTGCCAGCAGTTTGGCCGGACTCAAAGACATTCAGTATTTC	CASSLAGLKDIQYF
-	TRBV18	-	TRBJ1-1	TGTGCCAGCTCACCACCTGGCAGGCCGGCTGAAGCTTTCTTT	CASSPPGRPAEAFF
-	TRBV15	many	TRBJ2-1	TGTGCCACCAGCAGAGCGAGGAGGGGTAGCTACAATGAGCAGTTCTTC	CATSRARRGSYNEQFF
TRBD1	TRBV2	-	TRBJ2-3	TGTGCCAGCAGTGAAGGACAGGGTTTTAAAGATACGCAGTATTTT	CASSEGQGFKDTQYF
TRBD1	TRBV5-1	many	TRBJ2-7	TGCGCCAGCAGGGACACCGGGACAGCCGCCTACGAGCAGTACTTC	CASRDTGTAAYEQYF
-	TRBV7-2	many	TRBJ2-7	TGTGCCAGCAGCCCTCGGACGGAACACTCCTACGAGCAGTACTTC	CASSPRTEHSYEQYF
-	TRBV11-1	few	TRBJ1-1	TGTGCCAGCAGCATAGAGAACGCAGGAATGAACACTGAAGCTTTCTTT	CASSIENAGMNTEAFF
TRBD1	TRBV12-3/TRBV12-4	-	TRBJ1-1	TGTGCCAACAGTCGGACAGGGTTAAGCGGTAGAGGCACTGAAGCTTTCTTT	CANSRTGLSGRGTEAFF
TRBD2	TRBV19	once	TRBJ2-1	TGTGCCAGTAGTATAGCCGGGACTAGCGGGGGGGCCCGGCAGTTCTTC	CASSIAGTSGGARQFF
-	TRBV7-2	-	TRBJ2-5	TGTGCCAGCAGCTCGCCACAGCAAGAGACCCAGTACTTC	CASSSPQQETQYF
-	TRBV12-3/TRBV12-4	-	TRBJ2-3	TGTGCCAGCAGTTTAACGCATAGCACAGATACGCAGTATTTT	CASSLTHSTDTQYF
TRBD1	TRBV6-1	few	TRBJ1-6	TGTGCCAGCAGTGAACCCCATCAGGGGGCGTCCTATAATTCACCCCTCCACTTT	CASSEPHQGASYNSPLHF